This TCR beta chain comes out of a study of identical twins listed by TCRdb under 2016. Describing the broader study: To test whether fetal clonotypes persist, the study used deep sequencing on TCR alpha and beta repertoires from monozygotic twins, unrelated adults of various ages, and cord blood. To rule out contamination, replicate twin experiments were performed at different times with different library preparation protocols.

Library method: 5' RACE. Sequencing was carried out with an Illumina HiSeq 2000. Template switching added a universal primer binding site, and the final cDNA carried a unique molecular identifier that allowed TCR cDNA molecules to be counted accurately. First-strand cDNA for TCR alpha and beta chains was synthesized from specific primers in the conserved constant-segment region. To control for contamination, every cDNA library carried two barcodes: a SMART-Mk sample barcode plus Illumina barcodes. TruSeq adapter sequences, together with Illumina sample barcodes, were added in two successive PCR steps. The TCR alpha and beta cDNA libraries were sequenced on the Illumina HiSeq platform using custom primers. As for how the authors treated the data: Unique molecular identifiers were extracted from raw reads with MiGEC, and CDR3 positions were determined with MiXCR. Recombination models were inferred per individual with the repgenHMM and IGoR tools using an EM algorithm. Shared clonotypes were analyzed with the tcR package in R, and sharing was normalized by the product of cloneset sizes. To study raw recombination free of thymic and clonal selection effects, out-of-frame nonproductive sequences were analyzed. TCRdb's own reprocessing of the public reads used fastp at Q25 and MiXCR and kept productive beta chains. Rows with one shared CDR3 protein collapse into an entry with the most common genes and DNA. The authors' filters were not applied to this entry. The sample includes approximately 680,000 distinct CDR3 sequences, with around 7.4% observed a single time. The ten largest clones represent 1.5% to 2% of the sample.

Only healthy Caucasian donors were included. The twin cohort comprised three pairs of female monozygotic twins, all aged roughly 18 to 30 years. Peripheral blood mononuclear cells were the source from which RNA for the TCR libraries was isolated. Broad study findings and their caveats: In monozygotic twins, out-of-frame TCR alpha sharing was systematically underestimated by recombination models, although the models agreed with sharing between unrelated individuals. Fewer insertions were carried by abundant cord blood beta clonotypes; a weaker similar trend was observed in young adult naive repertoires, while no such trend was observed in memory repertoires. Zero-insertion analyses could be partly confounded by invariant T cells such as MAIT and iNKT, though diverse VJ usage argued against such confounding for most clonotypes. Compared with coincidental sharing between unrelated individuals, out-of-frame TCR alpha sequences shared between twins had an excess of sequences with low generation probability. In beta out-of-frame sequences, excess twin sharing was weaker, because having fewer shared sequences lowered the signal-to-noise ratio. Conclusions relied on cross-sectional statistical analysis, since the same donors could not be followed over many years.

The germline V gene specifies SGDLS as CDR1 and YYNGEE as CDR2. The CDR3 measures 18 amino acids from cysteine to phenylalanine. The retained sequence is limited to the CDR3, 54 bases, with the frame set at the first base. V and J are truncated by 0 bases and 0 bases respectively, leaving an intervening sequence of 13 bases. This clonotype was picked up a small number of times. The antigen it binds to is not known. No much larger clone exists at a distance of one base, and base qualities are not known. A further study also used this sample, focusing on yellow fever vaccine responses in identical twins. That second publication adds: The T cell response to vaccination in identical twins was reported by the authors to appear partly convergent and partly personalized. Focusing on identical twins, the study followed the T cell clones that responded to the vaccine, and did so with precision.

The sample comprised PBMCs. Recombination joined TRBV9 with TRBJ2-6, with TRBD1 as a weak D call on 5 bases. This receptor was obtained from a woman younger than 30 in good health. The nucleotide sequence is TGTGCCAGCAGCGTAGCGCAGGGCACTTACTCTGGGGCCAACGTCCTGACTTTC. It translates as CASSVAQGTYSGANVLTF.